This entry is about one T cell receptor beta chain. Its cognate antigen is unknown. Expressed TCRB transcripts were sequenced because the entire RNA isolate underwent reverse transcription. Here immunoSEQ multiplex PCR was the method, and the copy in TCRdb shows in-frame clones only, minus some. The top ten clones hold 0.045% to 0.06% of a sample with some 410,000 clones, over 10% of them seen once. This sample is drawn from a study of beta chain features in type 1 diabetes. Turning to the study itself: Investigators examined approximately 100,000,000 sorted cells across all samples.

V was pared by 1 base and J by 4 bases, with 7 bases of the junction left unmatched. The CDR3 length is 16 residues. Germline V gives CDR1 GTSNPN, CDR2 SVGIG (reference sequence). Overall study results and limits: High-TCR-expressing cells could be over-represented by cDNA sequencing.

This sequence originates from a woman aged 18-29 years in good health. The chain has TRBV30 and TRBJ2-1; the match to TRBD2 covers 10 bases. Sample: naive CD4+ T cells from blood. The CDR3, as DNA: TGTGCCTGGAGTGCGTCCGGACTAGCGGCGTACAATGAGCAGTTCTTC. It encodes CAWSASGLAAYNEQFF.